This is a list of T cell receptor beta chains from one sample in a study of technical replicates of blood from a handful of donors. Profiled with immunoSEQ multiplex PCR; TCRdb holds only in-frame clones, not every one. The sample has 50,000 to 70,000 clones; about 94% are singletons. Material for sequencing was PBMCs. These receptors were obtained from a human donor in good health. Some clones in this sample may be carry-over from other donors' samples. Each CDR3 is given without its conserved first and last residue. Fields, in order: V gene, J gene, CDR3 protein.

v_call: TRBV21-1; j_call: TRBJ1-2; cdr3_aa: ASTEPGNPSKGYT
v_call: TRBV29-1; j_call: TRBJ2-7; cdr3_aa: SVEAGDRYEQY
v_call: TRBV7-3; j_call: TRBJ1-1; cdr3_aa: ASSFLGQGLTEAF
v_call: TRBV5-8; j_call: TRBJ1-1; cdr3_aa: ASSLFKNTEAF
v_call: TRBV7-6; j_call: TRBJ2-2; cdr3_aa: ASSPQGGWDTGELF
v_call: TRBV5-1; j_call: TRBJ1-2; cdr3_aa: ASSFDGQTNYGYT
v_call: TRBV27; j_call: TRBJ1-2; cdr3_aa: ASSSMGGYYYT
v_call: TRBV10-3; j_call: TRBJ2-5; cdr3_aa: AISGEVEGQETQY
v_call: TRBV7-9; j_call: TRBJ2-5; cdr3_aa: ASSLARFSGAGETQY
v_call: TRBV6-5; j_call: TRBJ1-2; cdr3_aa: ASSYSGQRPNYGYT
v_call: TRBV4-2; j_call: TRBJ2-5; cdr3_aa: ASSQGASGDEETQY
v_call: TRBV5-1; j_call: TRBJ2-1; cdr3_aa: ASSLALYNEQF
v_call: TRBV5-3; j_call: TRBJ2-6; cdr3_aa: ARSSSGRNFGANVLT
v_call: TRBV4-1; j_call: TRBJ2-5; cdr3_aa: ASSQDRTSGRQETQY
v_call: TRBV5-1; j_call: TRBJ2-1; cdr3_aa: ASSPRGGQNNEQF
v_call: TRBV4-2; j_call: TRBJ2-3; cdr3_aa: ASSQGVEGDTQY
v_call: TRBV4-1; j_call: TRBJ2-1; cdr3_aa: ASSFLAGGPGDEQF
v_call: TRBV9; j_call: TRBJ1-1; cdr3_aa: ASSVDWNTEAF
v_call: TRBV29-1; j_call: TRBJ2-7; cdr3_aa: SVRLSGNSYEQY
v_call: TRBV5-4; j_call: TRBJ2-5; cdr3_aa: ASSLVHSQETQY
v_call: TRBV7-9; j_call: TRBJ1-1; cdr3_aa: ASSLQQLSGEAF
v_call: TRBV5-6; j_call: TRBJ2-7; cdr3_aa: ASSLELRAYEQY
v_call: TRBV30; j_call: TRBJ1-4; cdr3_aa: AWSPSGEKLF
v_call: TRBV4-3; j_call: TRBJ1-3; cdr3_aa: ASSQDLVGQSSGNTIY
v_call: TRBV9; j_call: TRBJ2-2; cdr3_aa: ASSVTQGAVGELF
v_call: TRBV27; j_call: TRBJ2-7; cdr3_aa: ASKKQGVLNYEQY
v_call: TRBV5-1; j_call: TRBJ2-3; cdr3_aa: ASSSQLDGLSVQY
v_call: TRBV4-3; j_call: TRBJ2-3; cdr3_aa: ASSQGLAGVYTDTQY
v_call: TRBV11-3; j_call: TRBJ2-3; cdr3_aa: ASSFLAGGPDTQY